This T cell receptor (beta chain) was sequenced in a study of T cells in localized non-small cell lung cancer. The V gene end was trimmed by 5 bases and the J gene end by 6 bases; junction bases not matched to a gene: 8. The CDR3 covers 16 residues. Germline CDR1 is MDHEN and CDR2 is SYDVKM. General study points: Adjacent lung tissue had a median about 57 of the top 100 clones found in the tumor.

A word on this clone: What it recognizes is unknown.

This table comes from immunoSEQ multiplex PCR, and its TCRdb copy is limited to in-frame clones, with some not included. The data hold roughly 86,000 clones, with 84% observed a single time. The material sequenced was peripheral blood, taken before any cancer treatment. The clonotype comes from a man aged 40 to 70 with stage I lung adenocarcinoma. The chain carries TRBV28 and TRBJ2-1; 12 bases fit TRBD2. Written as DNA, the CDR3 is TGTGCCAGCAGTCAAGCCGGGACTAGCGGGCGCAATGAGCAGTTCTTC. As protein: CASSQAGTSGRNEQFF.